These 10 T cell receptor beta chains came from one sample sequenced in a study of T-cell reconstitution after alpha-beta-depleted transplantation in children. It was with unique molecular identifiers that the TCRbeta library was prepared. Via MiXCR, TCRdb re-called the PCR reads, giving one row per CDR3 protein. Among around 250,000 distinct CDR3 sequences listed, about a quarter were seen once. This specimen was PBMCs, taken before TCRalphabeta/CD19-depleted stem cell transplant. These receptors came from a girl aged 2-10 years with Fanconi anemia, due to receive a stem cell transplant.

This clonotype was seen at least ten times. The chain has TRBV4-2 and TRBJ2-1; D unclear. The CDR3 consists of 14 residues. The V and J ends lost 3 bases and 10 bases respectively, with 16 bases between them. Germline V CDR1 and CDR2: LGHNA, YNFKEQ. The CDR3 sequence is CASSHHVASEEQFF. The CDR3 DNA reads TGTGCCAGCAGCCACCATGTAGCCTCCGAGGAGCAGTTCTTC.

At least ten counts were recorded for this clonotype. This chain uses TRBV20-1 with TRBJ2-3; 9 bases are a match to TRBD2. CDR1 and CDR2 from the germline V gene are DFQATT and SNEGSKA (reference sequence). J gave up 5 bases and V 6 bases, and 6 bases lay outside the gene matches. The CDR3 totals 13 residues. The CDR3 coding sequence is TGCAGTGCCCGCGGGACTAGCCTAGATACGCAGTATTTT. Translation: CSARGTSLDTQYF.

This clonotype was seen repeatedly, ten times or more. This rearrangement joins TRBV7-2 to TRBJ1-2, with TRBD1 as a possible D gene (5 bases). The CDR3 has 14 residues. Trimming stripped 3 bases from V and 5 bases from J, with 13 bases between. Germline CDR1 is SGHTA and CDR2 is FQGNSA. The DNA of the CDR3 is TGTGCCAGCAGCTTCTTCACGGCAGGGTATGGCTACACCTTC. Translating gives CASSFFTAGYGYTF. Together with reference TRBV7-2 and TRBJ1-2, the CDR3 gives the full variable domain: GAGVSQSPSNKVTEKGKDVELRCDPISGHTALYWYRQSLGQGLEFLIYFQGNSAPDKSGLPSDRFSAERTGGSVSTLTIQRTQQEDSAVYLCASSFFTAGYGYTFGSGTRLTVV.

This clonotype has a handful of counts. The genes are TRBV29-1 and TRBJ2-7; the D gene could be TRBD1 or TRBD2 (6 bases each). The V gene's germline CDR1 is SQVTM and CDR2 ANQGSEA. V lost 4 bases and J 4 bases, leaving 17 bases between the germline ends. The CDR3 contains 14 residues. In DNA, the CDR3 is TGCAGCGTTGCCTACAGGGTGGGAGGATACGAGCAGTACTTC. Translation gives CSVAYRVGGYEQYF.

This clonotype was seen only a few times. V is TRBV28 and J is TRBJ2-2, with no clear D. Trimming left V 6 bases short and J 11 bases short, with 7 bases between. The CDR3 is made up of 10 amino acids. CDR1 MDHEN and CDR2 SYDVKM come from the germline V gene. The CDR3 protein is CASSSRELFF. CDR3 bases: TGTGCCAGCAGCTCCCGCGAGCTGTTTTTT. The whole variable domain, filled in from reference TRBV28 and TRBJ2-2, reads DVKVTQSSRYLVKRTGEKVFLECVQDMDHENMFWYRQDPGLGLRLIYFSYDVKMKEKGDIPEGYSVSREKKERFSLILESASTNQTSMYLCASSSRELFFGEGSRLTVL.

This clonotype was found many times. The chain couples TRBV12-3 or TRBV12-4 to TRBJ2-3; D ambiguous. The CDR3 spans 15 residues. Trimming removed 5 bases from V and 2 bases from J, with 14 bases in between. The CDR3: CASSEDFTHTDTQYF. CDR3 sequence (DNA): TGTGCCAGCAGTGAAGACTTTACCCACACAGATACGCAGTATTTT.

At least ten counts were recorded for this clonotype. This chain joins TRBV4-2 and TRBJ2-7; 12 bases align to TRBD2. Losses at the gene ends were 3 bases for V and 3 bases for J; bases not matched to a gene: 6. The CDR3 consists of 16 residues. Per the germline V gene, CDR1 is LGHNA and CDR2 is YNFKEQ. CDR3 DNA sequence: TGTGCCAGCAGCCACCTAACTAGCGGGGGGATCTACGAGCAGTACTTC. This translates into CASSHLTSGGIYEQYF.

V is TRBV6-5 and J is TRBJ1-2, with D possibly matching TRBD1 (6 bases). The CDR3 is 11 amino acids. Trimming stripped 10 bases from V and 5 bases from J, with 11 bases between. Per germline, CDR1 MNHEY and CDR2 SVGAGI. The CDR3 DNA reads TGTGCCACGCAGAGGGGGTATGGCTACACCTTC. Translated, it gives CATQRGYGYTF.

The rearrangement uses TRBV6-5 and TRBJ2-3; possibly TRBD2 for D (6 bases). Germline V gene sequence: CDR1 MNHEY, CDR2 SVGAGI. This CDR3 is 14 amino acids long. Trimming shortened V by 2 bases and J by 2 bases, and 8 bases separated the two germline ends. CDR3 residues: CASSYPGDTDTQYF. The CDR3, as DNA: TGTGCCAGCAGTTACCCGGGAGACACAGATACGCAGTATTTT.

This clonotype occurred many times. The CDR3 DNA is TGCAGCGCGGTACAGGGAACCATCAATGAGCAGTTCTTC. This gives the protein CSAVQGTINEQFF. The V call is TRBV29-1, the J call TRBJ2-1; D perhaps matches TRBD1 (6 bases). This CDR3 is built from 13 residues. CDR1 SQVTM and CDR2 ANQGSEA come from the germline V gene. Between the trimmed V and J ends, which lost 7 bases and 6 bases, there was a span of 16 bases.